Listed here are 13 T cell receptor beta chains from one sample, sequenced in a study of blood T cells in healthy people across ages. Combining a sample-barcoded 5' primer with a J-beta primer mix, a second PCR ran for about 7 to 11 cycles. MiXCR was run by TCRdb on the 5' RACE reads, yielding one entry per CDR3 protein. The table lists 700,000 to 900,000 distinct CDR3 sequences, around half of them singletons. Sequences were obtained from blood. The receptors here all came from an elderly man in good health.

The rearrangement links TRBV20-1 to TRBJ2-3; maybe TRBD1 (5 bases). V lost 6 bases, J lost 1 base, and 17 bases lay in between. The CDR3 extends over 15 amino acids. Germline V gene data show CDR1 as DFQATT and CDR2 as SNEGSKA (reference sequence). Here the CDR3 reads CSAPKRQGGTDTQYF. The CDR3 bases are TGCAGTGCCCCGAAGAGGCAGGGCGGCACAGATACGCAGTATTTT.

This clonotype has a handful of counts. The chain uses TRBV27 and TRBJ2-7; 7 nucleotides agree with TRBD1. With 3 bases clipped from V and 6 bases from J, the junction kept 8 bases outside the gene matches. Germline V gene data show CDR1 as MNHEY and CDR2 as SMNVEV (reference sequence). This CDR3 contains 14 residues. The chain's CDR3 is CASSFDRASSEQYF. The CDR3 nucleotides are TGTGCCAGCAGTTTCGACAGGGCAAGTAGCGAGCAGTACTTC.

The rearrangement uses TRBV11-2 and TRBJ2-4; 13 positions match TRBD2. Germline V lookup: CDR1 SGHAT, CDR2 FQNNGV. The J segment lost 8 bases and the V segment lost 3 bases, leaving 4 bases of the junction unmatched. The CDR3 loop spans 15 amino acids. CDR3 protein: CASSFRLAGGDIQYF. In DNA, the CDR3 is TGTGCCAGCAGCTTCCGACTAGCGGGAGGAGACATTCAGTACTTC.

V usage is TRBV6-6 and J usage is TRBJ2-3, with 10 nucleotides matching TRBD2. Germline V gives CDR1 MNHNY, CDR2 SVGAGI (reference sequence). J gave up 14 bases and V 7 bases, and 18 bases lay outside the gene matches. The length of the CDR3 is 15 residues. CDR3 in DNA: TGTGCCAGCACCCCCGGACTAGCGGACCACAGATACGCGTATTTT. This codes for CASTPGLADHRYAYF.

V is TRBV4-1 and J is TRBJ2-3; 9 bases fit TRBD1. CDR1 MGHRA and CDR2 YSYEKL come from the germline V gene. V was pared by 3 bases and J by 14 bases, with 15 bases of the junction left unmatched. This CDR3 has 15 amino acids. The CDR3 region is CASSQPGQGERYAYF. The CDR3 DNA reads TGCGCCAGCAGCCAGCCGGGACAGGGCGAAAGATACGCGTATTTT.

The chain joins TRBV9 to TRBJ2-7, with 9 bases identical to TRBD2. The CDR3 contains 17 residues. V lost 0 bases and J lost 3; bases outside the gene matches: 10. The V gene's germline CDR1 is SGDLS and CDR2 YYNGEE. CDR3 nucleotides: TGTGCCAGCAGCGTAGACCCTAGCGGGACATCCCTCTACGAGCAGTACTTC. It yields the protein CASSVDPSGTSLYEQYF. The complete variable domain, with remaining parts taken from reference TRBV9 and TRBJ2-7, reads DSGVTQTPKHLITATGQRVTLRCSPRSGDLSVYWYQQSLDQGLQFLIQYYNGEERAKGNILERFSAQQFPDLHSELNLSSLELGDSALYFCASSVDPSGTSLYEQYFGPGTRLTVT.

V usage is TRBV2 and J usage is TRBJ2-1, with D possibly being TRBD2 (5 bases). V was pared by 5 bases and J by 0 bases, with 17 bases between. The germline V gene encodes CDR1 SNHLY and CDR2 FYNNEI. This CDR3 is 17 amino acids long. In nucleotides, the CDR3 is TGTGCCAGCAGTCCCCTGCCGACTGGGAGCTCCTACAATGAGCAGTTCTTC. The encoded protein is CASSPLPTGSSYNEQFF.

The table lists this clonotype with a few counts. The chain is built from TRBV11-3 and TRBJ2-3; possibly TRBD1 for D (5 bases). The germline V and J ends were trimmed by 4 bases and 6 bases, with 14 bases remaining between them. The CDR3 runs to 14 residues. Germline CDR1 reads SGHNT; CDR2 reads YENEEA. CDR3 bases: TGTGCCAGCAGCTCCCCCAGGGAAGGGGATACGCAGTATTTT. As protein: CASSSPREGDTQYF.

This clonotype was picked up a small number of times. The V and J genes are TRBV18 and TRBJ2-7, with TRBD1 matching 9 bases. From germline, CDR1 is KGHSH and CDR2 LQKENI. The CDR3 contains 14 residues. V trimming: 3 bases; J trimming: 5 bases; junction bases outside the gene matches: 5. The CDR3 DNA is TGTGCCAGCTCACCCGGGACAGGGTTGAACGAGCAGTACTTC. As protein: CASSPGTGLNEQYF.

This sequence joins TRBV5-5 and TRBJ1-5; D uncertain. Germline V gene data show CDR1 as SGHKS and CDR2 as YYEKEE (reference sequence). With 7 bases removed from V and 4 bases from J, the gap between germline ends came to 12 bases. The CDR3 extends over 13 amino acids. The CDR3 here is CASAGYLNQPQHF. The CDR3 bases are TGTGCCAGCGCTGGATACCTTAATCAGCCCCAGCATTTT.

The chain uses TRBV11-2 and TRBJ1-2; 10 positions match TRBD1. Germline-derived CDR1 and CDR2 are SGHAT and FQNNGV. The CDR3 sequence is 16 residues long. The V segment lost 5 bases and the J segment 6 bases; nucleotides outside the gene matches: 12. The DNA for the CDR3 is TGTGCCAGCAGCCCGACCAGACAGGGGGCGCACAATGGCTACACCTTC. It yields the protein CASSPTRQGAHNGYTF.

V is TRBV12-3 or TRBV12-4 and J is TRBJ2-1; D is ambiguous. Trimming cost V 5 bases and J 7 bases, with 12 bases left between them. The CDR3 length is 13 residues. The CDR3 nucleotides read TGTGCCAGCAGTGTAATCGATGAAAATGAGCAGTTCTTC. As protein: CASSVIDENEQFF.

This chain uses TRBV10-1 with TRBJ2-6, with 8 bases fitting TRBD2. The CDR3 runs 20 residues. CDR1 is WNHNN, CDR2 SYGVQD, per germline (reference sequence). V shed 0 bases and J 0 bases; nucleotides not matched to a gene: 10. The CDR3 sequence: CASSESRGASGRSGANVLTF. In DNA, the CDR3 is TGCGCCAGCAGTGAGTCGAGGGGTGCTAGCGGGCGCTCTGGGGCCAACGTCCTGACTTTC.